This record covers a single T cell receptor beta chain. Its antigen is not known. V lost 5 bases, J lost 10 bases, and 20 bases lay in between. Germline-derived CDR1 and CDR2 are MNHEY and SVGEGT. There are 14 residues in the CDR3. This specimen comes from a study of T-cell reconstitution after alpha-beta-depleted transplantation in children. Study-wide results and limits: One year after transplant, T-cell counts and diversity came mostly from newly produced T cells.

Preparation of the TCRbeta library used unique molecular identifiers. TCRdb reanalysed the PCR reads using MiXCR and keeps one entry per CDR3 protein. The sample includes about 830,000 distinct CDR3 sequences, 16% of them seen just once. The clonotype originates from a male patient under 18 who had a stem cell transplant for acute lymphoblastic leukemia, so the T cells may come from the graft donor. The J gene is TRBJ1-1, the V gene TRBV6-2 or TRBV6-3; D gene ambiguous. This sample comprised PBMCs, mostly from graft donor cells, obtained 360 days after TCRalphabeta/CD19-depleted stem cell transplant. The DNA for the CDR3 is TGTGCCAGCAGTCGAACGGAAAGGAGGGTTGCAGCTTTCTTT. It yields the protein CASSRTERRVAAFF.